The 9 T cell receptor beta chains reported below all come from one sample, sequenced in a study of blood T cell repertoires in COVID-19. Produced via immunoSEQ multiplex PCR; TCRdb's table is partial and in-frame only. The table shows fewer than 15,000 clones, with over 75% occurring only once. The sequenced sample consisted of peripheral blood. The receptors were sampled from a human donor in a cohort sampled during active COVID-19.

V gene TRBV7-8 combines with J gene TRBJ2-4, with D tentatively TRBD2 (5 bases). The length of the CDR3 is 17 residues. CDR1 and CDR2 from the germline V gene are SGHVS and FQNEAQ. The V and J ends lost 2 bases and 0 bases respectively, with 14 bases between them. The CDR3 loop reads CASSLRADLTAKNIQYF. The CDR3 DNA sequence: TGTGCCAGCAGCTTACGAGCGGACCTGACAGCCAAAAACATTCAGTACTTC.

V and J are TRBV14 and TRBJ1-6; D call uncertain. The CDR3 runs to 16 residues. Per germline, CDR1 SGHDN and CDR2 FVKESK. V was trimmed by 3 bases and J by 4 bases, leaving 13 bases between them. The CDR3 here is CASSQFAREYNSPLHF. The CDR3 DNA follows: TGTGCCAGCAGCCAGTTCGCGCGAGAGTATAATTCACCCCTCCACTTT.

The chain joins TRBV18 to TRBJ2-1, with D possibly being TRBD2 (5 bases). This CDR3 contains 15 residues. Between the trimmed V and J ends, which lost 0 bases and 7 bases, there was a span of 13 bases. Germline V gene sequence: CDR1 KGHSH, CDR2 LQKENI. The CDR3 nucleotides are TGTGCCAGCTCACCACCGGGTAGCGCTGGGAATGAGCAGTTCTTC. Its translation: CASSPPGSAGNEQFF.

This clone is medium-sized (0.01 to 0.1%). The chain uses TRBV5-1 and TRBJ1-5; the D is unclear. CDR3 size: 14 residues. V lost 3 bases and J 3 bases, leaving 10 bases between the germline ends. Germline CDR1 and CDR2: SGHRS and YFSETQ. DNA for the CDR3: TGCGCCAGCAGCTCCGGGGAGGACAATCAGCCCCAGCATTTT. This translates into CASSSGEDNQPQHF.

This rearrangement joins TRBV19 to TRBJ2-7, with D perhaps TRBD1 (5 bases). V dropped 3 bases and J dropped 3 bases, with 9 bases sitting between them. The germline V gene has CDR1 LNHDA and CDR2 SQIVND (reference sequence). This CDR3 contains 13 residues. CDR3 residues: CASSMDNYYEQYF. The DNA for the CDR3 is TGTGCCAGTAGTATGGACAACTACTACGAGCAGTACTTC.

The V gene is TRBV2, the J gene TRBJ2-5; no firm D call. The CDR3 has 12 residues. The germline V and J ends were trimmed by 4 bases and 1 base, with 4 bases remaining between them. The germline CDR1 and CDR2 sequences are SNHLY and FYNNEI. The DNA for the CDR3 is TGTGCCAGCAGTGTAGTCCAAGAGACCCAGTACTTC. Translated: CASSVVQETQYF. Filled out from reference TRBV2 and TRBJ2-5, the complete variable domain reads EPEVTQTPSHQVTQMGQEVILRCVPISNHLYFYWYRQILGQKVEFLVSFYNNEISEKSEIFDDQFSVERPDGSNFTLKIRSTKLEDSAMYFCASSVVQETQYFGPGTRLLVL.

In this sample, this clone turned up once. The chain links TRBV6-6 to TRBJ1-6, with a tentative D call TRBD1 (6 bases). Trimming stripped 5 bases from V and 6 bases from J, with 14 bases between. CDR1 and CDR2 from the germline V gene are MNHNY and SVGAGI (reference sequence). The CDR3 contains 15 residues. In DNA, the CDR3 is TGTGCCAGCAGTCGTTCGACAGGACTTAATTCACCCCTCCACTTT. It codes for CASSRSTGLNSPLHF.

The CDR3 bases are TGTGCCAGCAGCCCAGGGCCCCAAGAGACCCAGTACTTC. Its protein product is CASSPGPQETQYF. This chain links TRBV11-2 with TRBJ2-5, with TRBD1 as a possible D gene (5 bases). With 5 bases removed from V and 1 base from J, the gap between germline ends came to 8 bases. Germline V gene lookup returns CDR1 SGHAT and CDR2 FQNNGV. CDR3 length: 13 amino acids.

The chain uses TRBV11-2 and TRBJ1-1; TRBD1 might be the D (5 bases). V was shortened by 4 bases and J by 8 bases, with 14 bases between the two germline ends. In germline, CDR1 is SGHAT, CDR2 FQNNGV. The CDR3 length is 13 residues. This CDR3 is CASSSSLRAEAFF. CDR3 coding DNA: TGTGCCAGCAGCTCGTCTCTCAGGGCCGAAGCTTTCTTT.